This TCR beta chain was retrieved from a study of blood T cell repertoires in COVID-19. In the study overall: Italy, Spain and the United States were the sources of the convalescent and acute COVID-19 samples. Sources were T cells, B-cell-depleted T cells, or PBMCs; the material itself was cDNA or gDNA.

Methods used by the authors: Counts of nucleated cells, estimated from reference gene primer amplification, were obtained. Profiled with immunoSEQ multiplex PCR; TCRdb holds only in-frame clones, not every one. V and J calls and clone size follow that table, whereas D and trimming were derived from the DNA. Seen here are 200,000 to 250,000 clones, 86% observed once, and the top ten hold roughly 3%. With 5 bases removed from V and 2 bases from J, the gap between germline ends came to 14 bases. The CDR3 covers 15 residues. Germline lookup yields CDR1 SGHTA and CDR2 FQGTGA. This clone appeared once. The V call is TRBV7-3, the J call TRBJ2-3; perhaps TRBD2 as D (6 bases). The sequenced sample was peripheral blood. The TCR sequence derives from a woman aged 25 to 39 who had recovered from COVID-19. CDR3: CASSPTSSITDTQYF. CDR3 bases: TGTGCCAGCAGCCCCACTAGCAGTATCACAGATACGCAGTATTTT.